This TCR beta chain was identified during a study of blood T cell repertoires in COVID-19. In the authors' methods: Quantification of nucleated cells was approximated via reference gene primer amplification. Clones were sequenced by immunoSEQ multiplex PCR, and TCRdb holds only the in-frame ones, with some missing. That table furnishes V, J and clone size, whereas the DNA furnished D and trimming. The sample carries about 200,000 clones, approximately 90% recorded once. The receptor was isolated from a man between 60 and 75 years old with COVID-19, enrolled during active disease. Sequences were obtained from peripheral blood.

The CDR3 sequence: CASSPLQGAGDGYTF. DNA for the CDR3: TGTGCCAGCAGCCCTCTACAGGGGGCGGGGGATGGCTACACCTTC. The chain joins TRBV5-4 to TRBJ1-2; the match to TRBD1 covers 9 bases. CDR1 is SGHNT and CDR2 is YYREEE in the germline V gene (reference sequence). This CDR3 contains 15 residues. The V gene end was trimmed by 4 bases and the J gene end by 6 bases; junction bases not matched to a gene: 10. The full variable domain, with the rest looked up from reference TRBV5-4 and TRBJ1-2, is ETGVTQSPTHLIKTRGQQVTLRCSSQSGHNTVSWYQQALGQGPQFIFQYYREEENGRGNFPPRFSGLQFPNYSSELNVNALELDDSALYLCASSPLQGAGDGYTFGSGTRLTVV.